This TCR beta chain was retrieved from a study of blood T cell repertoires in COVID-19. Using immunoSEQ multiplex PCR, the repertoire was profiled, and TCRdb retains in-frame clones only, with some absent. The table includes some 250,000 clones, 80% to 90% detected once. This CDR3 spans 14 amino acids. Trimming took 2 bases from V and 5 from J, leaving 11 bases between them. Germline V gives CDR1 SGHTA, CDR2 FQGNSA. Each participant's cohort was designated according to participant-reported clinical history. Donors of Cohort 3 who recovered were those that had two negative PCRs, clearance, or symptom resolution.

The receptor comes from a woman aged 45-59 years who had recovered from COVID-19. The chain recombines TRBV7-2 with TRBJ2-3; possible D gene TRBD2, 6 bases. Sequencing was performed on PBMCs or T cells enriched from blood (not recorded which). For the CDR3, the DNA is TGTGCCAGCAGCTTAAGGAGGGCCGGAGATACGCAGTATTTT. Amino acid sequence: CASSLRRAGDTQYF. The full variable domain, in which reference TRBV7-2 and TRBJ2-3 provide the parts outside the CDR3, is GAGVSQSPSNKVTEKGKDVELRCDPISGHTALYWYRQSLGQGLEFLIYFQGNSAPDKSGLPSDRFSAERTGGSVSTLTIQRTQQEDSAVYLCASSLRRAGDTQYFGPGTRLTVL.